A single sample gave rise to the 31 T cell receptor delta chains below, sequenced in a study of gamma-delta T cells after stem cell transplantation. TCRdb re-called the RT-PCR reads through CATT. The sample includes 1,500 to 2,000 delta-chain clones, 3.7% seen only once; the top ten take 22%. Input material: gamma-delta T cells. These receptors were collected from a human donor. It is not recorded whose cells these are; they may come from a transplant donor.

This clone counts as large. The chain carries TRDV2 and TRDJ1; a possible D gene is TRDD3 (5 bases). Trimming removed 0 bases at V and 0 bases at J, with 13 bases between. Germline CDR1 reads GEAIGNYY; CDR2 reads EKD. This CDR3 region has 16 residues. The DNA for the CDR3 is TGTGCCTGTGACACCCTCTCCGGGGGGGACACCGATAAACTCATCTTT. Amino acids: CACDTLSGGDTDKLIF.

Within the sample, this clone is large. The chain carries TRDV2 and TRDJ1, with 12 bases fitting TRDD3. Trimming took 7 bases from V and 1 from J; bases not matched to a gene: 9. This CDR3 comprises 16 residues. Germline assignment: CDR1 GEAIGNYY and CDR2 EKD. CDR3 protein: CACDVLGDTRTDKLIF. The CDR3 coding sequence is TGTGCCTGCGATGTACTGGGGGATACTCGCACCGATAAACTCATCTTT.

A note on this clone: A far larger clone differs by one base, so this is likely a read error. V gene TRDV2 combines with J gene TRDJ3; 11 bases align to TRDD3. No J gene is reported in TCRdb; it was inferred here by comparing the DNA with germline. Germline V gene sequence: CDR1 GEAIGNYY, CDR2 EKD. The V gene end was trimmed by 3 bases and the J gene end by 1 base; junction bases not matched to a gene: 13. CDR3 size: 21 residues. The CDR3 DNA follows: TGTGCCTGTGACGCTCTGTCCCCTGGGGGATACCAGTCCTGGGACACCCGACAGATGTTTTTC. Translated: CACDALSPGGYQSWDTRQMFF.

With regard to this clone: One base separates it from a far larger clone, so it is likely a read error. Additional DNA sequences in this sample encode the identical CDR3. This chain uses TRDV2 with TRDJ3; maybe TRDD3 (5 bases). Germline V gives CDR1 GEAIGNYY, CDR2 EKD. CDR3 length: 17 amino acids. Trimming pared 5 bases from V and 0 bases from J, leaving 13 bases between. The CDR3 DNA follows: TGTGCCTGTGTTGTCCTGGGTGACTCCTGGGACACCCGACAGATGTTTTTC. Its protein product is CACVVLGDSWDTRQMFF.

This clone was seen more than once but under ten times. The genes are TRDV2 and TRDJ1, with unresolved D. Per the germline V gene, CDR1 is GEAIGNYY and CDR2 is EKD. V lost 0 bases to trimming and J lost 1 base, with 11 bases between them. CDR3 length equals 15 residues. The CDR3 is CACDTVVPPTDKLIF. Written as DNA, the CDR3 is TGTGCCTGTGACACCGTTGTCCCCCCCACCGATAAACTCATCTTT.

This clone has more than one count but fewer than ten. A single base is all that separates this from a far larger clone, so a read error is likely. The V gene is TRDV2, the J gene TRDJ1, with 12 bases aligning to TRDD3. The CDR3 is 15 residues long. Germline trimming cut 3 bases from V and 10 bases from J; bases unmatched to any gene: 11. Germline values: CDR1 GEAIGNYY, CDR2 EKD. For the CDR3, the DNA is TGTGCCTGTGACTCACTAACTGGGGGATACATAGGACTCATCTTT. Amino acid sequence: CACDSLTGGYIGLIF.

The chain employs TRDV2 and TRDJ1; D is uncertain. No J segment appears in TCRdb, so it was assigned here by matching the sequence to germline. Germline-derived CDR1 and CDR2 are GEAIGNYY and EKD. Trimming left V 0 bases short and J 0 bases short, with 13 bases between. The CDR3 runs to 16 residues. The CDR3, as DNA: TGTGCCTGTGACACCGGCTTCGGCGGGTACACCGATAAACTCATCTTT. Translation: CACDTGFGGYTDKLIF.

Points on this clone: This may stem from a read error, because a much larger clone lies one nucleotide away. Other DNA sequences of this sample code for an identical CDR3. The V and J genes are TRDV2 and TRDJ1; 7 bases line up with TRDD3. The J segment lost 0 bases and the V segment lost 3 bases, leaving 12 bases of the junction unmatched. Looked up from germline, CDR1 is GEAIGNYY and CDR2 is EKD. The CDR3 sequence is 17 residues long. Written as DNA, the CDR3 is TGTGCCTGTGACTCACTTACCGGGGGATCATACACCGATAAACTCATCTTT. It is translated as CACDSLTGGSYTDKLIF.

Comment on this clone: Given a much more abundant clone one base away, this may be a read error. This CDR3 is CARDTVTFTAKELIF. As DNA, the CDR3 is TGTGCCCGTGACACCGTGACGTTCACTGCAAAAGAACTCATCTTT. The chain employs TRDV2 and TRDJ1; D remains ambiguous. This CDR3 has 15 residues. Germline lookup yields CDR1 GEAIGNYY and CDR2 EKD.

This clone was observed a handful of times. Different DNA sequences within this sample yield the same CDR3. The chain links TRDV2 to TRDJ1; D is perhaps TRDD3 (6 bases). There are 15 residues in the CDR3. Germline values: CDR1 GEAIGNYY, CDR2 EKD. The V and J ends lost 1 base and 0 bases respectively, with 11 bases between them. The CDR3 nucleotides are TGTGCCTGTGACACAGTGGGGGTTGACACCGATAAACTCATCTTT. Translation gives CACDTVGVDTDKLIF.

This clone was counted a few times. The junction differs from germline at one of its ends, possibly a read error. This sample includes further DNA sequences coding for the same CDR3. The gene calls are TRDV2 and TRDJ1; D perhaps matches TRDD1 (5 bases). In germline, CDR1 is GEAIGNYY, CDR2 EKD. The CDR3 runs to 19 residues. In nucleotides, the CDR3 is TGTGCCTGTGACCCTCTCCTCGGGGTAGATAGTGCGGAGACCGATAAACTCATCTTC. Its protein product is CACDPLLGVDSAETDKLIF.

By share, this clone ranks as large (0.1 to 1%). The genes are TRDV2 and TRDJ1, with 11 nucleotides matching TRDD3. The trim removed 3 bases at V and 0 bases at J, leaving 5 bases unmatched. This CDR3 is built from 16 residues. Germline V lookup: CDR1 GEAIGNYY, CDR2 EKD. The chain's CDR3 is CACDPLLGDNTDKLIF. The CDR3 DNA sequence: TGTGCCTGTGACCCTTTACTGGGGGATAACACCGATAAACTCATCTTT.

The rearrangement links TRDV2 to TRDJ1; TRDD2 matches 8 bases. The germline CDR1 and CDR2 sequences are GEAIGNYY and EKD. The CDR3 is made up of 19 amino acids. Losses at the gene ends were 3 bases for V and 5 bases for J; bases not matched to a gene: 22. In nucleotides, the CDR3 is TGTGCCTGTGACCTCGTCGGCCTTCCTATCAGAACCACACGGGATAAACTCATCTTT. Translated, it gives CACDLVGLPIRTTRDKLIF.

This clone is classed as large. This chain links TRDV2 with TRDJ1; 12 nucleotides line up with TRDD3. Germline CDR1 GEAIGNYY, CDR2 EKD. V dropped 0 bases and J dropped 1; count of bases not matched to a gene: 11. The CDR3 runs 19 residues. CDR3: CACDTVGSGGYEGTDKLIF. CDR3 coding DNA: TGTGCCTGTGACACCGTGGGCTCTGGGGGATACGAGGGCACCGATAAACTCATCTTT.

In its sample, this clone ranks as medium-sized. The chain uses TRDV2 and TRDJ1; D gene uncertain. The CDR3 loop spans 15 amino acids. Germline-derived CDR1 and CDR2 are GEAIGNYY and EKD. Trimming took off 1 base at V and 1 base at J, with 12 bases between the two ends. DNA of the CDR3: TGTGCCTGTGACACTCTTTCCGGAGTCACCGATAAACTCATCTTT. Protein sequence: CACDTLSGVTDKLIF.

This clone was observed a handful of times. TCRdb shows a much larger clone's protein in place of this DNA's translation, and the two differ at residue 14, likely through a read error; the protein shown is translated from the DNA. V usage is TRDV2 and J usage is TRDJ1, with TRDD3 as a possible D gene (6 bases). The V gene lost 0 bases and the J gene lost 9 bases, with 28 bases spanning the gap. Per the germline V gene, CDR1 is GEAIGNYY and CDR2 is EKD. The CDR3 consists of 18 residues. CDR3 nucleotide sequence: TGTGCCTGTGACACCGTAGCCCGACATCCAATCTGGGGACCGGAACTCATCTTT. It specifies CACDTVARHPIWGPELIF.

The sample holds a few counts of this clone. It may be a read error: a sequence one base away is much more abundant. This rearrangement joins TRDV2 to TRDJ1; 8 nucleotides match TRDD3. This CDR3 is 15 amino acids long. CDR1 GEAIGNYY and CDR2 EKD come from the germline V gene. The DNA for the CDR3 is TGTGCCGGTGACCCACTGGGGGCGCATACCGATAAACTCATCTTT. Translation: CAGDPLGAHTDKLIF.

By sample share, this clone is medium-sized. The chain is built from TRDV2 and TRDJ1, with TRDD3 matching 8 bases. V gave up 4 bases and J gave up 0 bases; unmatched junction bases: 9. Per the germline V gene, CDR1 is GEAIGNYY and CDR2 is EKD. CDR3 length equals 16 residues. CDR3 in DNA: TGTGCCTGTGATAGGCTGGGGGACCTCAACACCGATAAACTCATCTTT. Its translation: CACDRLGDLNTDKLIF.

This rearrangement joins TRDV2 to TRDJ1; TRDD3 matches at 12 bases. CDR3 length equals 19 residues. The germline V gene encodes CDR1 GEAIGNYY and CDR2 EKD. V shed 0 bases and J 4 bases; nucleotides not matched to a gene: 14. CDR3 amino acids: CACDTVGTGTGGYRDKLIF. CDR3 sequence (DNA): TGTGCCTGTGACACCGTAGGGACGGGGACTGGGGGATACCGCGATAAACTCATCTTT.

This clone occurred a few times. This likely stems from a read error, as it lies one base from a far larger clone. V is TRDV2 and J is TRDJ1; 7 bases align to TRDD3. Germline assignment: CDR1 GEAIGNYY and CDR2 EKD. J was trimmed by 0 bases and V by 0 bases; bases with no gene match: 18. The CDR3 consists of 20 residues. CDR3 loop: CACDTVGSGDAYTNTDKLIF. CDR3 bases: TGTGCCTGTGACACCGTGGGATCGGGGGATGCCTATACTAACACCGATAAACTCATCTTT.

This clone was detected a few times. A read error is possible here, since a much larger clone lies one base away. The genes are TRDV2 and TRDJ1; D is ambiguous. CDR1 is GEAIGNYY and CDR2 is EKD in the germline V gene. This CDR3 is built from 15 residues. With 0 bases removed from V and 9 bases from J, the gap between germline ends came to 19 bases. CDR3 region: CACDTVTLTAKELIF. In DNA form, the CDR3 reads TGTGCCTGTGACACCGTGACGCTCACTGCAAAAGAACTCATCTTT.

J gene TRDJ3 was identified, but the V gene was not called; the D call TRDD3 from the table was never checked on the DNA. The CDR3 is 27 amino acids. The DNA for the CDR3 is TGTGCCTGTGACACCGTCGCACTAGAGGCCCTCGGAGCTGGGGGACGTGAGAGCTCCTGGGACACCCGACAGATGTTTTTC. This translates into CACDTVALEALGAGGRESSWDTRQMFF.

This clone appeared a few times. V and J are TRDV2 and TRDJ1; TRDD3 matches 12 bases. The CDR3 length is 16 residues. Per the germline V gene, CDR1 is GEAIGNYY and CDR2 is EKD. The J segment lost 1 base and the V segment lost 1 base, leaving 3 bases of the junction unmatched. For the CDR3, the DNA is TGTGCCTGTGACACACTGGGGGATACCCGCACCGATAAACTCATCTTT. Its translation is CACDTLGDTRTDKLIF.

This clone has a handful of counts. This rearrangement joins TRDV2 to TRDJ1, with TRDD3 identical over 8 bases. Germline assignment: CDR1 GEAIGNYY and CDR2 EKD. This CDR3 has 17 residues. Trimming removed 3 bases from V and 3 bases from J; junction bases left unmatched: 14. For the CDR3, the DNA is TGTGCCTGTGACCCACTCGAAGGACTGGGGGGCCCCGATAAACTCATCTTT. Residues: CACDPLEGLGGPDKLIF.

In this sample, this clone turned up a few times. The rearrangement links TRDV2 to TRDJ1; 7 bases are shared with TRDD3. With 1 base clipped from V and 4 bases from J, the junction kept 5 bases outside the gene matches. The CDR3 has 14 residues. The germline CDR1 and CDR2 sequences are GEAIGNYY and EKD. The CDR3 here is CACDTLGVSDKLIF. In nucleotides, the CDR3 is TGTGCCTGTGACACGCTGGGGGTCAGCGATAAACTCATCTTT.

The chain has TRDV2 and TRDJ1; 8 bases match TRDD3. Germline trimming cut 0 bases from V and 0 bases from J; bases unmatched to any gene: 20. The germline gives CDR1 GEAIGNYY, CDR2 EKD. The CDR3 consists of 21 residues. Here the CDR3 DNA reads TGTGCCTGTGACACCGTATCCATATCGGGGTCTGGGGGACTGTACACCGATAAACTCATCTTT. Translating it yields CACDTVSISGSGGLYTDKLIF.

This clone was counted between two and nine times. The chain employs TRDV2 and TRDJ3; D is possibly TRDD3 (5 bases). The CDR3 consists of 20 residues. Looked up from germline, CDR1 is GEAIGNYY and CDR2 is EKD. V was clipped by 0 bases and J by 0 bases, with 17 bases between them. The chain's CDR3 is CACDTAARGAYSWDTRQMFF. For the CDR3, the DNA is TGTGCCTGTGACACCGCAGCACGTGGGGCGTACTCCTGGGACACCCGACAGATGTTTTTC.

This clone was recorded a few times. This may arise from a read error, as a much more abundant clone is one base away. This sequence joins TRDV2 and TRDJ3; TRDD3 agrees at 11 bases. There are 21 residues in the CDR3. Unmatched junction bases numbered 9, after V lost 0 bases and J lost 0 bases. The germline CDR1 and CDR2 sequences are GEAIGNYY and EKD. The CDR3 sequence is CACDTIVGDTRASWDTRQMFF. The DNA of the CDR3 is TGTGCCTGTGACACCATAGTGGGGGATACGCGAGCCTCCTGGGACACCCGACAGATGTTTTTC.

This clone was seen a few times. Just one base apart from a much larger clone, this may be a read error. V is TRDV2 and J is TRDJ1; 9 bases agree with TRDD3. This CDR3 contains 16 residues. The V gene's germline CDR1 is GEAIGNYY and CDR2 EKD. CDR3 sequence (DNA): TGTGCCCGTGACCCACTGGGGGAGCCGTACACCGATAAACTCATCTTT. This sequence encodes CARDPLGEPYTDKLIF.

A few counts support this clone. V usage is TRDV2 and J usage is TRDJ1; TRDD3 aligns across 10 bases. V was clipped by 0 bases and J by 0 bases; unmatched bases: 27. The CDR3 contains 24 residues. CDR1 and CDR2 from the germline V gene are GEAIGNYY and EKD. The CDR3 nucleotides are TGTGCCTGTGACACCGTATACGACCCCTCCGCTCGTACTGGGGGATCTACTTACACCGATAAACTCATCTTT. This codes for CACDTVYDPSARTGGSTYTDKLIF.

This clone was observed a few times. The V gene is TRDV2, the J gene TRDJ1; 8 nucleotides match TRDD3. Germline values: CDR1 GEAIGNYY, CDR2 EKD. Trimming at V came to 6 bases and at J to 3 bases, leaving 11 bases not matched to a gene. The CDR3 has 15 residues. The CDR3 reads CACQTLGDSADKLIF. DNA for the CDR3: TGTGCCTGTCAGACGTTGGGGGATTCCGCCGATAAACTCATCTTT.